The clone carrying this TCR beta chain is labeled as medium-sized. Its target is not known. The germline gives CDR1 LGHNA, CDR2 YNFKEQ. With 0 bases clipped from V and 6 bases from J, the junction kept 9 bases outside the gene matches. There are 16 residues in the CDR3. The source of the sample is a study of breast tumors, draining lymph nodes, adjacent tissues. Study conclusions and caveats: The lymph node origin of tumor T cells was framed as consistent with a hypothesis, not demonstrated. Tumors had less TCR diversity than lymph nodes, more than nontumor tissue. Compared with basal-like, luminal-like tumors shared significantly more repertoire with nontumor tissue. Data fit most tumor T cells coming from lymph node, expanding in tumor.

One entry per CDR3 protein, called by TCRdb with MiXCR from the multiplex PCR reads. The sample contains about 15,000 distinct CDR3 sequences, roughly 50% of which appear only once. Sequenced material: tumor-adjacent breast tissue. V and J are TRBV4-2 and TRBJ2-7, with 9 bases lining up with TRBD2. The source is a female donor with breast cancer. Some clones in this sample may be carry-over from other donors' samples. CDR3 DNA sequence: TGTGCCAGCAGCCAAGATCTAGCGGGATCCTTCGGCGAGCAGTACTTC. It translates to CASSQDLAGSFGEQYF.